Below, 16 T cell receptor beta chains from the same sample are listed, as sequenced in a study of blood T cell repertoires in COVID-19. Produced via immunoSEQ multiplex PCR; TCRdb's table is partial and in-frame only. Of 110,000 to 150,000 clones in the sample, roughly 79% were seen once. What was sequenced was peripheral blood. These receptors all come from a human donor in a cohort sampled during active COVID-19.

This chain joins TRBV11-2 and TRBJ1-5; the D is unclear. The CDR3 has 16 amino acids. CDR1 and CDR2 from the germline V gene are SGHAT and FQNNGV. V was pared by 0 bases and J by 3 bases, with 12 bases between. This CDR3 reads CASSLDGQANNQPQHF. The CDR3 nucleotides are TGTGCCAGCAGCTTAGATGGGCAGGCGAACAATCAGCCCCAGCATTTT.

J is TRBJ2-7 and V is TRBV29-1; D perhaps matches TRBD1 (5 bases). V shed 8 bases and J shed 2 bases, with 13 bases lying between them. The CDR3 consists of 12 residues. Germline V gives CDR1 SQVTM, CDR2 ANQGSEA. The CDR3 sequence is CSFRDLAYEQYF. Here the CDR3 DNA reads TGCAGCTTCAGGGATCTAGCCTACGAGCAGTACTTC.

This rearrangement joins TRBV11-2 to TRBJ2-3; D is perhaps TRBD2 (6 bases). V lost 0 bases and J 1 base, leaving 14 bases between the germline ends. This CDR3 contains 17 residues. Germline CDR1 and CDR2: SGHAT and FQNNGV. Here the CDR3 DNA reads TGTGCCAGCAGCTTAGACACCCCCGGACTACGCACAGATACGCAGTATTTT. Translating it yields CASSLDTPGLRTDTQYF.

The genes are TRBV27 and TRBJ2-5; TRBD2 agrees at 7 bases. V lost 5 bases and J lost 5; bases outside the gene matches: 8. Germline V gives CDR1 MNHEY, CDR2 SMNVEV (reference sequence). The CDR3 covers 14 residues. CDR3 region: CASSGLGVGETQYF. In DNA form, the CDR3 reads TGTGCCAGCAGTGGACTAGGGGTCGGGGAGACCCAGTACTTC.

This clone was seen only once. The rearrangement joins TRBV19 to TRBJ2-2, with 9 nucleotides matching TRBD1. There are 14 residues in the CDR3. Looked up from germline, CDR1 is LNHDA and CDR2 is SQIVND (reference sequence). The ends lost 9 bases at V and 4 bases at J; junction bases unmatched: 6. As DNA, the CDR3 is TGTGCCAGCTGGGACAGGGTGGGCACCGGGGAGCTGTTTTTT. This codes for CASWDRVGTGELFF.

This clone showed up just once. This chain joins TRBV11-3 and TRBJ2-3; tentatively, D is TRBD2 (6 bases). Germline loops: CDR1 SGHNT, CDR2 YENEEA. The CDR3 has 18 amino acids. With 1 base removed from V and 3 bases from J, the gap between germline ends came to 20 bases. The CDR3 here is CASSLGGRRDGPTDTQYF. In DNA, the CDR3 is TGTGCCAGCAGCTTAGGAGGACGGCGGGATGGGCCGACAGATACGCAGTATTTT.

The gene calls are TRBV4-1 and TRBJ2-7, with TRBD2 matching 8 bases. CDR3 length: 15 residues. CDR1 and CDR2 (germline): MGHRA, YSYEKL. Trimming cost V 2 bases and J 1 base; bases outside gene matches: 4. CDR3 amino acids: CASSQPTSASYEQYF. The CDR3 nucleotides read TGCGCCAGCAGCCAACCGACTAGCGCGTCCTACGAGCAGTACTTC.

The chain recombines TRBV5-1 with TRBJ2-1, with D perhaps matching TRBD1 (5 bases). This CDR3 is built from 13 residues. The V gene's germline CDR1 is SGHRS and CDR2 YFSETQ. V lost 0 bases, J lost 4 bases, and 5 bases lay in between. The CDR3 DNA reads TGCGCCAGCAGCTTGGGACAGTACAATGAGCAGTTCTTC. Amino acids: CASSLGQYNEQFF. Using reference TRBV5-1 and TRBJ2-1 for the parts outside the CDR3, the full variable domain is KAGVTQTPRYLIKTRGQQVTLSCSPISGHRSVSWYQQTPGQGLQFLFEYFSETQRNKGNFPGRFSGRQFSNSRSEMNVSTLELGDSALYLCASSLGQYNEQFFGPGTRLTVL.

The rearrangement links TRBV12-3 or TRBV12-4 to TRBJ1-5; 9 positions match TRBD1. With 6 bases clipped from V and 4 bases from J, the junction kept 1 base outside the gene matches. The CDR3 is 13 amino acids. CDR3 coding DNA: TGTGCCAGCAGAGGACAGGGGAATCAGCCCCAGCATTTT. Translated, it gives CASRGQGNQPQHF.

The CDR3 sequence: CASSQDFREEETQYF. Written as DNA, the CDR3 is TGCGCCAGCAGCCAAGATTTCCGGGAGGAAGAGACCCAGTACTTC. The rearrangement links TRBV4-3 to TRBJ2-5, with 7 bases matching TRBD2. J was trimmed by 3 bases and V by 0 bases; bases with no gene match: 4. Germline values: CDR1 LGHNA, CDR2 YSLEER. CDR3 length: 15 amino acids.

The chain carries TRBV7-9 and TRBJ2-2; 11 nucleotides align to TRBD2. Germline V lookup: CDR1 SEHNR, CDR2 FQNEAQ (reference sequence). The CDR3 is made up of 14 amino acids. V trimming: 6 bases; J trimming: 4 bases; junction bases outside the gene matches: 1. CDR3 residues: CASSTSGGTGELFF. In DNA form, the CDR3 reads TGTGCCAGCAGTACTAGCGGGGGCACCGGGGAGCTGTTTTTT.

J is TRBJ2-7 and V is TRBV10-3; 16 bases fit TRBD2. Germline CDR1 reads ENHRY; CDR2 reads SYGVKD. The CDR3 has 18 amino acids. V lost 3 bases to trimming and J lost 2 bases; unmatched junction nucleotides: 7. The CDR3 spells CAISEGTSGRAVAYEQYF. The CDR3 region has the DNA TGTGCCATCAGTGAAGGGACTAGCGGGAGGGCCGTCGCCTACGAGCAGTACTTC.

This clone was counted a few times. V usage is TRBV7-9 and J usage is TRBJ1-3; D not resolved. Germline V gene lookup returns CDR1 SEHNR and CDR2 FQNEAQ (reference sequence). V lost 2 bases and J lost 0, with 14 bases in between. The CDR3 has 17 amino acids. The CDR3 nucleotides are TGTGCCAGCAGCTTAAATTTTCCGGAGACCTCTGGAAACACCATATATTTT. This gives the protein CASSLNFPETSGNTIYF.

This sequence joins TRBV2 and TRBJ1-6, with TRBD1 identical over 8 bases. Looked up from germline, CDR1 is SNHLY and CDR2 is FYNNEI. The V and J ends lost 6 bases and 8 bases, in that order; junction bases with no gene match: 12. This CDR3 comprises 16 residues. The CDR3 nucleotides are TGTGCCAGCAGGGAAACCTCCGGGACAGGCCATTCACCCCTCCACTTT. The encoded protein is CASRETSGTGHSPLHF.

The J gene is TRBJ2-6, the V gene TRBV5-1; 10 bases align to TRBD2. Germline V gene data show CDR1 as SGHRS and CDR2 as YFSETQ. The CDR3 contains 19 residues. V was pared by 4 bases and J by 2 bases, with 12 bases of the junction left unmatched. The CDR3 loop reads CASSQASGSRAAGANVLTF. In DNA, the CDR3 is TGCGCCAGCAGCCAGGCTAGCGGGAGCAGAGCGGCTGGGGCCAACGTCCTGACTTTC.

The gene calls are TRBV28 and TRBJ1-4; the match to TRBD1 covers 7 bases. Germline V lookup: CDR1 MDHEN, CDR2 SYDVKM. The length of the CDR3 is 18 residues. V lost 2 bases to trimming and J lost 8 bases; unmatched junction nucleotides: 17. CDR3 region: CASSLGAGGAARVEKLFF. CDR3 in DNA: TGTGCCAGCAGTTTAGGCGCAGGGGGAGCGGCCCGTGTAGAAAAACTGTTTTTT.